This T cell receptor (beta chain) was retrieved from a study of regulatory T cells in long-lasting Graves disease. Across the whole study: Antithyroid drugs had been given to newly diagnosed Graves' patients for under 3 months.

Time point meaning: newly diagnosed GD, antithyroid drugs for less than 3 months. Researchers made the TCR library from RNA that was extracted from PBMCs. Arm-PCR of CDR3 regions and iRepertoire HTBI primers were used to build TCR beta libraries. From the multiplex PCR reads, TCRdb called clonotypes with MiXCR, one entry per CDR3 protein. The sample shows 300,000 to 400,000 distinct CDR3 sequences, approximately 16% of them seen only once. This sample was also put to use in a study of T cells in Graves' hyperthyroidism and ophthalmopathy. As that report states: TCR CDR3 regions were first amplified by RT-PCR with HTBI primers.

The clonotype comes from a man in his forties with Graves disease. The source material was peripheral blood mononuclear cells (PBMCs), sampled at new diagnosis, from a patient treated with antithyroid drugs.

The CDR3 sequence: CASSYGQGATSNTGELFF. The CDR3 DNA reads TGCGCCAGCAGCTATGGACAGGGGGCCACCTCGAACACCGGGGAGCTGTTTTTT. The V and J genes are TRBV5-1 and TRBJ2-2; 11 nucleotides agree with TRBD1. V shed 3 bases, J shed 0 bases, and the junction held 7 bases outside the gene matches. CDR1 is SGHRS and CDR2 is YFSETQ in the germline V gene. This CDR3 has 18 residues.